A selection of T cell receptor beta chains follows, all from one sample in a study of T cells after yellow fever vaccination. TCRdb called the 5' RACE reads again in MiXCR, with one record for every CDR3 protein. This sample has more than 200,000 distinct CDR3 sequences; about 3.7% occur once, and the top ten carry under 20%. The sequences come from PBMCs, collected 15 days after the yellow fever booster vaccination. The source of these receptors is a man aged 18 to 30 who received the YFV17D yellow fever vaccine. The CDR3 runs from the conserved cysteine through the conserved F or W. The D gene is left open where the match is weak. Size is stated for part of the rows, as once, few or many counts, or as a class when the clone is expanded.

J gene: TRBJ2-1
D gene: TRBD1
V gene: TRBV12-3/TRBV12-4
clone size: many
CDR3 DNA: TGTGCCAGCACCCAGACAGGGGTGAATGAGCAGTTCTTC
CDR3 protein: CASTQTGVNEQFF

J gene: TRBJ1-2
D gene: -
V gene: TRBV7-9
clone size: many
CDR3 DNA: TGTGCCAGCATCGAAGCAACGGTGGGTGGCTACACCTTC
CDR3 protein: CASIEATVGGYTF

J gene: TRBJ1-2
D gene: -
V gene: TRBV5-6
clone size: -
CDR3 DNA: TGTGCCAGCAGTTCCGGGAGCAAGTCAGGCTACACCTTC
CDR3 protein: CASSSGSKSGYTF

J gene: TRBJ2-5
D gene: -
V gene: TRBV5-1
clone size: many
CDR3 DNA: TGCGCCAGCAGCTTGGATCCGGGACAAGAGACCCAGTACTTC
CDR3 protein: CASSLDPGQETQYF

J gene: TRBJ2-1
D gene: -
V gene: TRBV5-5
clone size: -
CDR3 DNA: TGTGCCAGCAGCTTTGAGGTCTACAATGAGCAGTTCTTC
CDR3 protein: CASSFEVYNEQFF

J gene: TRBJ1-4
D gene: TRBD1
V gene: TRBV6-2/TRBV6-3
clone size: -
CDR3 DNA: TGTGCCAGCAGCCGTATCGACAGGGTCGCCTCTAATGAAAAACTGTTTTTT
CDR3 protein: CASSRIDRVASNEKLFF

J gene: TRBJ2-1
D gene: -
V gene: TRBV5-1
clone size: many
CDR3 DNA: TGCGCCAGCAGCTTGGTCGCTAGCGAGGAGCAGTTCTTC
CDR3 protein: CASSLVASEEQFF

J gene: TRBJ1-2
D gene: -
V gene: TRBV20-1
clone size: many
CDR3 DNA: TGCAGTGCTCCGGACCAACATGGCTACACCTTC
CDR3 protein: CSAPDQHGYTF

J gene: TRBJ2-7
D gene: -
V gene: TRBV7-2
clone size: many
CDR3 DNA: TGTGCCAGCAGCTCAGGGTTCGCCTACGAGCAGTACTTC
CDR3 protein: CASSSGFAYEQYF

J gene: TRBJ1-4
D gene: -
V gene: TRBV5-1
clone size: many
CDR3 DNA: TGCGCCAGCAGCTTGGCCGGATCGACTAATGAAAAACTGTTTTTT
CDR3 protein: CASSLAGSTNEKLFF

J gene: TRBJ2-3
D gene: -
V gene: TRBV20-1
clone size: many
CDR3 DNA: TGCAGTGCTAGTGAGCGGGTATACACAGATACGCAGTATTTT
CDR3 protein: CSASERVYTDTQYF

J gene: TRBJ2-7
D gene: TRBD1
V gene: TRBV7-2
clone size: many
CDR3 DNA: TGTGCCAGCAGCCCACAGACAGGGGTCGAGCAGTACTTC
CDR3 protein: CASSPQTGVEQYF

J gene: TRBJ1-6
D gene: -
V gene: TRBV30
clone size: many
CDR3 DNA: TGTGCCTGGAGTGGGCCGGGGGCTGGGTCACCCCTCCACTTT
CDR3 protein: CAWSGPGAGSPLHF

J gene: TRBJ1-1
D gene: -
V gene: TRBV5-1
clone size: many
CDR3 DNA: TGCGCCAGCAGCTTTGGGACGGTACTCACTGAAGCTTTCTTT
CDR3 protein: CASSFGTVLTEAFF

J gene: TRBJ1-1
D gene: -
V gene: TRBV7-9
clone size: many
CDR3 DNA: TGTGCCAGCAGCGATGGGCCGTACACTGAAGCTTTCTTT
CDR3 protein: CASSDGPYTEAFF

J gene: TRBJ1-5
D gene: -
V gene: TRBV6-2/TRBV6-3
clone size: many
CDR3 DNA: TGTGCCAGCAGTTACTCGGGCAGGGGACCTCGTCAGCCCCAGCATTTT
CDR3 protein: CASSYSGRGPRQPQHF

J gene: TRBJ2-5
D gene: -
V gene: TRBV7-9
clone size: many
CDR3 DNA: TGTGCCAGCAGCTCGACAACCTGGGGTCAAGAGACCCAGTACTTC
CDR3 protein: CASSSTTWGQETQYF

J gene: TRBJ1-5
D gene: -
V gene: TRBV15
clone size: many
CDR3 DNA: TGTGCCACCAGCGATGACAACAGGGCCCCAAATCAGCCCCAGCATTTT
CDR3 protein: CATSDDNRAPNQPQHF

J gene: TRBJ1-1
D gene: -
V gene: TRBV24-1
clone size: many
CDR3 DNA: TGTGCCACCAGTGATGCACAGGCGATGAACACTGAAGCTTTCTTT
CDR3 protein: CATSDAQAMNTEAFF

J gene: TRBJ1-1
D gene: -
V gene: TRBV7-9
clone size: many
CDR3 DNA: TGTGCCAGCAGCCCCGCGGATAACACTGAAGCTTTCTTT
CDR3 protein: CASSPADNTEAFF

J gene: TRBJ2-5
D gene: -
V gene: TRBV20-1
clone size: many
CDR3 DNA: TGCAGTGCTAGGGCGGACTCTTACCAAGAGACCCAGTACTTC
CDR3 protein: CSARADSYQETQYF

J gene: TRBJ1-1
D gene: -
V gene: TRBV12-3/TRBV12-4
clone size: many
CDR3 DNA: TGTGCCAGCAGTTTGGACGGTATCACTGAAGCTTTCTTT
CDR3 protein: CASSLDGITEAFF

J gene: TRBJ1-5
D gene: TRBD1
V gene: TRBV20-1
clone size: -
CDR3 DNA: TGCAGTGCTGCGAAAGGGACAGGGAGCAATCAGCCCCAGCATTTT
CDR3 protein: CSAAKGTGSNQPQHF

J gene: TRBJ2-1
D gene: -
V gene: TRBV19
clone size: few
CDR3 DNA: TGTGCCAGTAGGCCGCTGGGGGGGCAGCCCTACAATGAGCAGTTCTTC
CDR3 protein: CASRPLGGQPYNEQFF

J gene: TRBJ2-5
D gene: TRBD2
V gene: TRBV11-3
clone size: few
CDR3 DNA: TGTGCCAGCAGCTTAGAAGGGACTAGCCCCCCCCAAGAGACCCAGTACTTC
CDR3 protein: CASSLEGTSPPQETQYF

J gene: TRBJ1-5
D gene: TRBD1
V gene: TRBV12-3/TRBV12-4
clone size: many
CDR3 DNA: TGTGCCAGCAGCTTCGGACAGGGCAAGAATCAGCCCCAGCATTTT
CDR3 protein: CASSFGQGKNQPQHF

J gene: TRBJ2-1
D gene: -
V gene: TRBV5-4
clone size: many
CDR3 DNA: TGTGCCAGCAGCTTGAAGGACAATGAGCAGTTCTTC
CDR3 protein: CASSLKDNEQFF

J gene: TRBJ2-5
D gene: TRBD2
V gene: TRBV4-3
clone size: many
CDR3 DNA: TGCGCCAGCAGCCGCTATGGTAGCGGGGGATTCCAAGAGACCCAGTACTTC
CDR3 protein: CASSRYGSGGFQETQYF

J gene: TRBJ2-2
D gene: TRBD1
V gene: TRBV12-3/TRBV12-4
clone size: many
CDR3 DNA: TGTGCCAGCAGTTTCCCCGCCGGGACAGGGATGTCCGGGGAGCTGTTTTTT
CDR3 protein: CASSFPAGTGMSGELFF

J gene: TRBJ2-1
D gene: TRBD2
V gene: TRBV6-2/TRBV6-3
clone size: many
CDR3 DNA: TGTGCCAGCAGCTCCGCAAGACTAGCGGGGGGACGAGGTGGGGAGCAGTTCTTC
CDR3 protein: CASSSARLAGGRGGEQFF

J gene: TRBJ2-1
D gene: -
V gene: TRBV7-6
clone size: many
CDR3 DNA: TGTGCCAGCAGCGCACCGGGACGGGCTGACTACAATGAGCAGTTCTTC
CDR3 protein: CASSAPGRADYNEQFF

J gene: TRBJ1-4
D gene: TRBD1
V gene: TRBV19
clone size: few
CDR3 DNA: TGTGCCAGTAGTGACAGGGGTGAAAAACTGTTTTTT
CDR3 protein: CASSDRGEKLFF

J gene: TRBJ2-5
D gene: -
V gene: TRBV3-1
clone size: many
CDR3 DNA: TGTGCCAGCAGCCAAAGGACAAGGGGACAAGAGACCCAGTACTTC
CDR3 protein: CASSQRTRGQETQYF

J gene: TRBJ1-4
D gene: TRBD1
V gene: TRBV25-1
clone size: many
CDR3 DNA: TGTGCCAGCAGTGGGGACAGGGAGGTTGAAAAACTGTTTTTT
CDR3 protein: CASSGDREVEKLFF

J gene: TRBJ2-2
D gene: -
V gene: TRBV20-1
clone size: many
CDR3 DNA: TGCAGTGCTAGAGTATTAGCGTTCCCCACCGGGGAGCTGTTTTTT
CDR3 protein: CSARVLAFPTGELFF

J gene: TRBJ2-1
D gene: TRBD1
V gene: TRBV3-1
clone size: many
CDR3 DNA: TGTGCCAGCAGCCAAGGACAGGGTTGGGACAATGAGCAGTTCTTC
CDR3 protein: CASSQGQGWDNEQFF

J gene: TRBJ2-7
D gene: -
V gene: TRBV3-1
clone size: many
CDR3 DNA: TGTGCCAGCGGGGTAGGGACGGGTCCGTGGTACGAGCAGTACTTC
CDR3 protein: CASGVGTGPWYEQYF

J gene: TRBJ1-6
D gene: -
V gene: TRBV6-5
clone size: many
CDR3 DNA: TGTGCCAGCCATCGGGGGTGGCCCTCCTATAATTCACCCCTCCACTTT
CDR3 protein: CASHRGWPSYNSPLHF

J gene: TRBJ1-2
D gene: -
V gene: TRBV5-1
clone size: many
CDR3 DNA: TGCGCCAGCAGCTTGAATCCAGGGGATGGCTACACCTTC
CDR3 protein: CASSLNPGDGYTF

J gene: TRBJ2-3
D gene: TRBD2
V gene: TRBV18
clone size: many
CDR3 DNA: TGTGCCAGCTCACCTACTAGCGGGGGATATGTTAGCACAGATACGCAGTATTTT
CDR3 protein: CASSPTSGGYVSTDTQYF

J gene: TRBJ2-3
D gene: -
V gene: TRBV5-1
clone size: many
CDR3 DNA: TGCGCCAGCAGCCATACGTCTATCTCTAGCACAGATACGCAGTATTTT
CDR3 protein: CASSHTSISSTDTQYF

J gene: TRBJ2-6
D gene: -
V gene: TRBV12-3/TRBV12-4
clone size: many
CDR3 DNA: TGTGCCAGCAGTTTCTGGGGAGGTGGGGCCAACGTCCTGACTTTC
CDR3 protein: CASSFWGGGANVLTF

J gene: TRBJ1-2
D gene: TRBD1
V gene: TRBV20-1
clone size: few
CDR3 DNA: TGCAGTGCTCGACAGGGGGCGCGCTATGGCTACACCTTC
CDR3 protein: CSARQGARYGYTF

J gene: TRBJ1-6
D gene: -
V gene: TRBV7-2
clone size: many
CDR3 DNA: TGTGCCAGCAGCCTTAACAGGGTGAATAATTCACCCCTCCACTTT
CDR3 protein: CASSLNRVNNSPLHF

J gene: TRBJ2-3
D gene: TRBD2
V gene: TRBV6-2/TRBV6-3
clone size: many
CDR3 DNA: TGTGCCAGCTCGGACCAGCGGGGAACAGATACGCAGTATTTT
CDR3 protein: CASSDQRGTDTQYF

J gene: TRBJ2-1
D gene: TRBD2
V gene: TRBV18
clone size: many
CDR3 DNA: TGTGCCAGCTCACCACCAGGACTAGCGGGGAGCTCCTACAATGAGCAGTTCTTC
CDR3 protein: CASSPPGLAGSSYNEQFF

J gene: TRBJ1-1
D gene: -
V gene: TRBV12-3/TRBV12-4
clone size: many
CDR3 DNA: TGTGCCAGCAGGACCCACACAGCCACTGAAGCTTTCTTT
CDR3 protein: CASRTHTATEAFF

J gene: TRBJ1-1
D gene: -
V gene: TRBV19
clone size: -
CDR3 DNA: TGTGCCAGTAGTATAGGGCTCGAGTCGTACAGGTGGGGGAACACTGAAGCTTTCTTT
CDR3 protein: CASSIGLESYRWGNTEAFF

J gene: TRBJ1-2
D gene: TRBD1
V gene: TRBV29-1
clone size: many
CDR3 DNA: TGCAGCGTTACAGGGGTCAAAGGCGGCTACACCTTC
CDR3 protein: CSVTGVKGGYTF

J gene: TRBJ2-5
D gene: -
V gene: TRBV7-9
clone size: many
CDR3 DNA: TGTGCCAGCAGCTTAGCTTCCGGGGCAGTGGCGACCCAGTACTTC
CDR3 protein: CASSLASGAVATQYF

J gene: TRBJ2-1
D gene: TRBD2
V gene: TRBV28
clone size: many
CDR3 DNA: TGTGCCAGCAGTTTATTCTTCTTTGGCTATAGCGGGGGTCACAATGAGCAGTTCTTC
CDR3 protein: CASSLFFFGYSGGHNEQFF

J gene: TRBJ2-5
D gene: TRBD1
V gene: TRBV5-6
clone size: many
CDR3 DNA: TGTGCCAGCAGCTTGGACAGGGGCTATCAAGAGACCCAGTACTTC
CDR3 protein: CASSLDRGYQETQYF

J gene: TRBJ2-7
D gene: TRBD1
V gene: TRBV5-1
clone size: many
CDR3 DNA: TGCGCCAGTCGACAGGGGGAAGCCTACGAGCAGTACTTC
CDR3 protein: CASRQGEAYEQYF

J gene: TRBJ2-7
D gene: -
V gene: TRBV6-6
clone size: many
CDR3 DNA: TGTGCCAGCAGTTACTCTCACACTTCCTACGAGCAGTACTTC
CDR3 protein: CASSYSHTSYEQYF

J gene: TRBJ2-4
D gene: TRBD2
V gene: TRBV27
clone size: many
CDR3 DNA: TGTGCCAGCAGTTTACGAATCGGGCGGGGGGGTCTTGTCGACATTCAGTACTTC
CDR3 protein: CASSLRIGRGGLVDIQYF

J gene: TRBJ1-5
D gene: -
V gene: TRBV19
clone size: many
CDR3 DNA: TGTGCCAGTAGTACGACCCGGACAGATCCCCCGCATTTT
CDR3 protein: CASSTTRTDPPHF

J gene: TRBJ2-3
D gene: -
V gene: TRBV6-1
clone size: few
CDR3 DNA: TGTGCCAGCAGTTTCTCCCACGCAGATACGCAGTATTTT
CDR3 protein: CASSFSHADTQYF

J gene: TRBJ1-3
D gene: -
V gene: TRBV7-2
clone size: few
CDR3 DNA: TGTGCCAGCAGCCCGATGGGAAACACCATATATTTT
CDR3 protein: CASSPMGNTIYF